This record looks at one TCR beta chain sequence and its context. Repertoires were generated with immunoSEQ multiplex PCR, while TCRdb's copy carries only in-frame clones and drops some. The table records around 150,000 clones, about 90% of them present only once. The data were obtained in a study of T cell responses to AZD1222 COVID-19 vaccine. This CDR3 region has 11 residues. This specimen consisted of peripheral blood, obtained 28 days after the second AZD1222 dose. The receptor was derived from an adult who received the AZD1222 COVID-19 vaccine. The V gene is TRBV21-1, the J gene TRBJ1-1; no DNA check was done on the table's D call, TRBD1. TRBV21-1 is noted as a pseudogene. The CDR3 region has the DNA TGTGCCAGCGTCATGAACACTGAAGCTTTCTTT. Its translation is CASVMNTEAFF.